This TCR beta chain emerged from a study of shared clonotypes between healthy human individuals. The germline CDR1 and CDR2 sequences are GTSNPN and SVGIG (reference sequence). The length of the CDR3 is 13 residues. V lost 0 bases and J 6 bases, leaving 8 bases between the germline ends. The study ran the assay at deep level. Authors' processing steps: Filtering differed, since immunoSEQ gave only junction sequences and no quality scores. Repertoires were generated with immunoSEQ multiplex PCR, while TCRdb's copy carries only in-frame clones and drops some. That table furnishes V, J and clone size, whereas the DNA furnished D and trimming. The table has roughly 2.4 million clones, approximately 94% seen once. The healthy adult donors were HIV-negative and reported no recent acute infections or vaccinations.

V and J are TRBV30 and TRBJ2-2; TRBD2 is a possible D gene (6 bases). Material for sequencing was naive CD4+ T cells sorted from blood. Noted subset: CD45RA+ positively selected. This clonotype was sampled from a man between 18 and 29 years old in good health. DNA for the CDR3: TGTGCCTGGAGTGTTACTAGCCCCGGGGAGCTGTTTTTT. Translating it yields CAWSVTSPGELFF.